This T cell receptor (beta chain) was sequenced for a study of OX40 agonist ivuxolimab in advanced cancers. The study's findings and limits: Doses of 0.1 to 3.0 mg/kg were accompanied by clonal expansion of CD4+ and CD8+ blood T cells by week 6. CD8+ T cells showed, on average, more clonal expansion than CD4+ cells.

Assay: immunoSEQ multiplex PCR; the TCRdb copy retains only in-frame clones and omits some. The sample yields roughly 64,000 clones, about four fifths seen once. A remark on this clone: What it recognizes is unknown.

The CDR3 totals 13 residues. V was pared by 7 bases and J by 0 bases, with 9 bases between. The V gene's germline CDR1 is MNHNS and CDR2 SASEGT. Blood sampling took place at baseline, cycle 4 day 1, and cycle 7 day 1. The receptor was derived from an adult with an advanced solid tumor such as melanoma, head and neck, liver or kidney cancer. Material: CD4+ or CD8+ T cells sorted from blood, obtained in a trial of the OX40 agonist ivuxolimab. This sequence joins TRBV6-1 and TRBJ1-1; no firm D call. The CDR3 nucleotides are TGTGCCAGCAACTTCGCGCTGAACACTGAAGCTTTCTTT. Protein product: CASNFALNTEAFF.